This T cell receptor beta chain was captured by sequencing in a study of blood T cell repertoires in COVID-19. Turning to the study itself: Donors in the United States, Italy and Spain gave samples during acute or convalescent COVID-19.

In the study's own analysis: Nucleated cell number was recorded as an estimate derived from reference gene primer amplification. TCRdb keeps only in-frame clones here, not all; method: immunoSEQ multiplex PCR. V and J calls and clone size follow that table, whereas D and trimming were derived from the DNA. The data hold a few hundred thousand clones, with about 88% observed a single time. V lost 9 bases, J lost 2 bases, and 7 bases stayed unmatched. Germline CDR1 and CDR2: MNHEY and SVGAGI. This CDR3 spans 15 amino acids. Sequenced sample: peripheral blood. The J gene is TRBJ2-6, the V gene TRBV6-5; 7 nucleotides align to TRBD1. This clonotype originated in a woman aged 55-70 years with acute or convalescent COVID-19. The CDR3 nucleotides are TGTGCCAGTTCTCGAACAGGGGCTGGGGCCAACGTCCTGACTTTC. Translating gives CASSRTGAGANVLTF.